This entry lists 20 T cell receptor beta chains sequenced from one sample in a study of regulatory T cells in long-lasting Graves disease. Libraries of TCR beta came from iRepertoire HTBI primers plus Arm-PCR of CDR3 regions. TCRdb re-analysed the multiplex PCR reads in MiXCR, keeping a single row per CDR3 protein. The sample has a few hundred thousand distinct CDR3 sequences; 20% to 30% are singletons. Described time point: persistent/refractory GD, antithyroid drugs over 5 years with positive TRAb. Construction of the TCR library relied on RNA isolated from PBMCs. This sample comprised peripheral blood mononuclear cells (PBMCs), obtained when the disease was refractory, from a patient treated with antithyroid drugs. These receptors were taken from a female donor with Graves disease.

This clonotype was seen repeatedly, ten times or more. The chain joins TRBV2 to TRBJ1-1, with D uncertain. The V gene lost 6 bases and the J gene lost 1 base, with 9 bases spanning the gap. The CDR3 contains 13 residues. Germline CDR1 and CDR2: SNHLY and FYNNEI. The CDR3 reads CASSSLPNTEAFF. The CDR3 DNA reads TGTGCCAGCAGCTCCCTACCGAACACTGAAGCTTTCTTT. The variable domain in full, with the rest retrieved from reference TRBV2 and TRBJ1-1, is EPEVTQTPSHQVTQMGQEVILRCVPISNHLYFYWYRQILGQKVEFLVSFYNNEISEKSEIFDDQFSVERPDGSNFTLKIRSTKLEDSAMYFCASSSLPNTEAFFGQGTRLTVV.

In this sample, this clonotype turned up a few times. V is TRBV6-1 and J is TRBJ2-2; 7 nucleotides line up with TRBD2. Trimming cost V 8 bases and J 4 bases; bases outside gene matches: 10. This CDR3 comprises 15 residues. CDR1 MNHNS and CDR2 SASEGT come from the germline V gene. The CDR3 loop is CASGGGSVGTGELFF. Written as DNA, the CDR3 is TGTGCCAGCGGCGGCGGGAGCGTCGGCACCGGGGAGCTGTTTTTT.

The chain recombines TRBV2 with TRBJ2-2, with D tentatively TRBD1 (5 bases). V lost 6 bases and J lost 0, with 11 bases in between. The germline V gene encodes CDR1 SNHLY and CDR2 FYNNEI. This CDR3 contains 15 residues. The CDR3 region is CASRRDSTNTGELFF. The DNA of the CDR3 is TGTGCCAGCAGAAGAGACAGCACGAACACCGGGGAGCTGTTTTTT.

The rearrangement joins TRBV29-1 to TRBJ2-2; D gene unclear. The CDR3 consists of 13 residues. The germline V gene encodes CDR1 SQVTM and CDR2 ANQGSEA. V lost 6 bases, J lost 6 bases, and 14 bases lay in between. CDR3 sequence: CSVGRSLAGELFF. The CDR3 DNA is TGCAGCGTCGGACGGTCGCTTGCCGGGGAGCTGTTTTTT.

This chain links TRBV4-1 with TRBJ2-7, with D perhaps being TRBD1 or TRBD2 (5 bases each). Germline V gives CDR1 MGHRA, CDR2 YSYEKL. V lost 4 bases to trimming and J lost 4 bases, with 17 bases between them. The CDR3 is 15 amino acids. CDR3 sequence reads: CASSPRDELEYEQYF. For the CDR3, the DNA is TGCGCCAGCAGCCCCCGGGACGAGTTAGAATACGAGCAGTACTTC.

The sample holds a few counts of this clonotype. The genes are TRBV5-4 and TRBJ2-6; 8 nucleotides agree with TRBD1. In germline, CDR1 is SGHNT, CDR2 YYREEE (reference sequence). This CDR3 region has 17 residues. V dropped 4 bases and J dropped 0; count of bases not matched to a gene: 6. The CDR3: CASSGQGLSSGANVLTF. The CDR3 coding sequence is TGTGCCAGCAGCGGACAGGGCTTAAGCTCTGGGGCCAACGTCCTGACTTTC.

This clonotype showed up many times. The chain combines TRBV2 with TRBJ2-7; 8 positions match TRBD1. V was clipped by 5 bases and J by 2 bases; unmatched bases: 5. Germline CDR1 and CDR2: SNHLY and FYNNEI. The CDR3 has 14 residues. CDR3 bases: TGTGCCAGCAGTTCCGGGACAGGCACCTACGAGCAGTACTTC. Residues: CASSSGTGTYEQYF.

V usage is TRBV7-9 and J usage is TRBJ1-5; 8 bases fit TRBD1. J lost 2 bases, V lost 5 bases, and 8 bases had no gene match. Germline-derived CDR1 and CDR2 are SEHNR and FQNEAQ (reference sequence). This CDR3 contains 16 residues. The CDR3 nucleotides are TGTGCCAGCAGCGCAGCAGGGGGCCGACGCAATCAGCCCCAGCATTTT. Its translation: CASSAAGGRRNQPQHF. The variable domain in full, with the rest retrieved from reference TRBV7-9 and TRBJ1-5, is DTGVSQNPRHKITKRGQNVTFRCDPISEHNRLYWYRQTLGQGPEFLTYFQNEAQLEKSRLLSDRFSAERPKGSFSTLEIQRTEQGDSAMYLCASSAAGGRRNQPQHFGDGTRLSIL.

A few counts support this clonotype. The chain combines TRBV10-3 with TRBJ2-2; D may be TRBD2 (6 bases). The CDR3 has 13 residues. V lost 4 bases and J lost 7, with 10 bases in between. Germline V gene data show CDR1 as ENHRY and CDR2 as SYGVKD. CDR3 coding DNA: TGTGCCATCAGTGCGGGAGAGGTCGGGGAGCTGTTTTTT. This translates into CAISAGEVGELFF.

With regard to this clonotype: This sequence may be a read error, since a much larger clone differs from it by one base. V usage is TRBV7-8 and J usage is TRBJ1-5, with 10 bases fitting TRBD1. J gave up 3 bases and V 4 bases, and 3 bases lay outside the gene matches. CDR1 and CDR2 (germline): SGHVS, FQNEAQ. The CDR3 runs 15 residues. CDR3 bases: TGTGCCAGCAGCTGGACAGGGGGTGTCAATCAGCCCCAGCATTTT. Translating it yields CASSWTGGVNQPQHF. The entire variable domain, with the rest obtained from reference TRBV7-8 and TRBJ1-5, is as follows: GAGVSQSPRYKVAKRGQDVALRCDPISGHVSLFWYQQALGQGPEFLTYFQNEAQLDKSGLPSDRFFAERPEGSVSTLKIQRTQQEDSAVYLCASSWTGGVNQPQHFGDGTRLSIL.

As concerns this clonotype: This may come from a read error, since a much larger clone is one base off. The chain combines TRBV11-2 with TRBJ1-1; weak D call: TRBD1 (5 bases). From germline, CDR1 is SGHAT and CDR2 FQNNGV. Trimming stripped 0 bases from V and 4 bases from J, with 12 bases between. This CDR3 is 15 amino acids long. The CDR3 loop is CASSLDLRGSTEAFF. As DNA, the CDR3 is TGTGCCAGCAGCTTAGATTTGCGGGGGAGCACTGAAGCTTTCTTT.

This clonotype was observed a few times. The CDR3 DNA reads TGCGCCAGCAGCACCGGACTAGCGGGATCTTCAGATACGCAGTATTTT. Translated, it gives CASSTGLAGSSDTQYF. The J gene is TRBJ2-3, the V gene TRBV5-1, with 12 nucleotides matching TRBD2. This CDR3 spans 16 amino acids. V was pared by 4 bases and J by 4 bases, with 7 bases of the junction left unmatched. Germline V lookup: CDR1 SGHRS, CDR2 YFSETQ.

CDR3 sequence reads: CASSQEGQRRGNTEAFF. CDR3 coding DNA: TGTGCCAGCAGCCAAGAGGGACAACGTAGGGGGAACACTGAAGCTTTCTTT. The chain uses TRBV4-2 and TRBJ1-1; TRBD1 is a possible D gene (6 bases). The CDR3 contains 17 residues. The V and J ends lost 0 bases and 1 base respectively, with 15 bases between them. Germline CDR1 LGHNA, CDR2 YNFKEQ.

This chain's CDR3 is CASSPGQLDNEKLFF. The DNA for the CDR3 is TGTGCCAGCAGCCCGGGACAGCTCGATAATGAAAAACTGTTTTTT. This chain uses TRBV2 with TRBJ1-4; 7 bases fit TRBD1. The CDR3 runs to 15 residues. The V gene end was trimmed by 6 bases and the J gene end by 4 bases; junction bases not matched to a gene: 8. Germline V CDR1 and CDR2: SNHLY, FYNNEI. The full variable domain, rest sourced from reference TRBV2 and TRBJ1-4, is EPEVTQTPSHQVTQMGQEVILRCVPISNHLYFYWYRQILGQKVEFLVSFYNNEISEKSEIFDDQFSVERPDGSNFTLKIRSTKLEDSAMYFCASSPGQLDNEKLFFGSGTQLSVL.

This clonotype was detected many times. The chain combines TRBV20-1 with TRBJ2-5, with 10 bases fitting TRBD1. Germline lookup yields CDR1 DFQATT and CDR2 SNEGSKA (reference sequence). With 6 bases clipped from V and 1 base from J, the junction kept 5 bases outside the gene matches. The CDR3 covers 14 residues. CDR3: CSARTGGIQETQYF. CDR3 DNA: TGCAGTGCCCGGACAGGGGGTATCCAAGAGACCCAGTACTTC.

The rearrangement joins TRBV14 to TRBJ2-7; D is unclear. Trimming left V 1 base short and J 3 bases short, with 10 bases between. CDR3 length equals 14 residues. CDR1 is SGHDN, CDR2 FVKESK, per germline. Here the CDR3 DNA reads TGTGCCAGCAGCCAAGGGTCCTACTACTACGAGCAGTACTTC. Its translation is CASSQGSYYYEQYF.

The chain links TRBV6-1 to TRBJ2-3; D gene uncertain. Between the trimmed V and J ends, which lost 2 bases and 5 bases, there was a span of 11 bases. Germline V gives CDR1 MNHNS, CDR2 SASEGT. The CDR3 totals 14 residues. The CDR3 sequence is CASSEQFGGDTQYF. CDR3 nucleotides: TGTGCCAGCAGTGAACAGTTTGGCGGAGATACGCAGTATTTT.

This clonotype was counted at least ten times. The chain has TRBV12-3 or TRBV12-4 and TRBJ2-7; either TRBD1 or TRBD2 may supply D (6 bases each). Trimming removed 6 bases at V and 7 bases at J, with 13 bases between. The CDR3 has 12 residues. For the CDR3, the DNA is TGTGCCAGCAGCCCTGGGGGGCTTGAGCAGTACTTC. It translates to CASSPGGLEQYF.

This clonotype showed up many times. The rearrangement uses TRBV6-1 and TRBJ2-7, with D perhaps TRBD1 (5 bases). CDR3 size: 10 residues. The germline CDR1 and CDR2 sequences are MNHNS and SASEGT. V shed 10 bases and J shed 4 bases, with 8 bases lying between them. The CDR3 coding sequence is TGTGCCACCCAGGGTTACGAGCAGTACTTC. It specifies CATQGYEQYF.

This clonotype was seen at least ten times. The rearrangement uses TRBV2 and TRBJ1-1; D is ambiguous. Germline V gene data show CDR1 as SNHLY and CDR2 as FYNNEI. V lost 3 bases and J 4 bases, leaving 12 bases between the germline ends. There are 14 residues in the CDR3. The CDR3 is CASSEGPGITEAFF. CDR3 in DNA: TGTGCCAGCAGTGAGGGTCCGGGGATCACTGAAGCTTTCTTT.